This passage covers 27 T cell receptor beta chains from one sample sequenced in a study of PD-1 blockade in classical Hodgkin lymphoma. The time point here: newly diagnosed, previously untreated cHL patient sample. Repertoires were generated with immunoSEQ multiplex PCR, while TCRdb's copy carries only in-frame clones and drops some. The sample has about 47,000 clones; approximately 90% are singletons. The sequenced sample was peripheral blood mononuclear cells (PBMCs). The receptor source for this set is a human donor with classical Hodgkin lymphoma.

The V call is TRBV28, the J call TRBJ2-1; 11 bases align to TRBD2. Trimming at V came to 2 bases and at J to 8 bases, leaving 5 bases not matched to a gene. There are 15 residues in the CDR3. Germline V gene sequence: CDR1 MDHEN, CDR2 SYDVKM. As DNA, the CDR3 is TGTGCCAGCAGTTTACTAGCGGGGGGAAACGATGAGCAGTTCTTC. Protein sequence: CASSLLAGGNDEQFF. Variable domain in full (rest from reference TRBV28 and TRBJ2-1): DVKVTQSSRYLVKRTGEKVFLECVQDMDHENMFWYRQDPGLGLRLIYFSYDVKMKEKGDIPEGYSVSREKKERFSLILESASTNQTSMYLCASSLLAGGNDEQFFGPGTRLTVL.

This clone has more than one count but fewer than ten. The V call is TRBV6-1, the J call TRBJ2-5; the D is unclear. The germline V gene has CDR1 MNHNS and CDR2 SASEGT. The CDR3 extends over 15 amino acids. V lost 2 bases to trimming and J lost 5 bases, with 15 bases between them. CDR3 sequence reads: CASSERLNLGETQYF. DNA of the CDR3: TGTGCCAGCAGTGAACGCCTCAACTTAGGGGAGACCCAGTACTTC.

The V gene is TRBV9, the J gene TRBJ2-2; D is perhaps TRBD1 (6 bases). Germline-derived CDR1 and CDR2 are SGDLS and YYNGEE. V dropped 2 bases and J dropped 5 bases, with 7 bases sitting between them. The CDR3 runs 13 residues. The CDR3 DNA follows: TGTGCCAGCAGCGTCACAGGGACCGGGGAGCTGTTTTTT. It specifies CASSVTGTGELFF.

This chain joins TRBV9 and TRBJ2-1; D possibly corresponds to TRBD1 (6 bases). V lost 0 bases to trimming and J lost 4 bases, with 20 bases between them. Germline CDR1 and CDR2: SGDLS and YYNGEE. This CDR3 has 18 amino acids. The CDR3 sequence: CASSVVPLRARGYNEQFF. CDR3 sequence (DNA): TGTGCCAGCAGCGTAGTACCCCTTAGGGCGAGGGGGTACAATGAGCAGTTCTTC.

This clone was observed a single time. This sequence joins TRBV29-1 and TRBJ2-3, with a weak D call TRBD1 (5 bases). Trimming shortened V by 6 bases and J by 4 bases, and 20 bases separated the two germline ends. This CDR3 region has 15 residues. In germline, CDR1 is SQVTM, CDR2 ANQGSEA. This CDR3 reads CSVWGLPYSPDTQYF. The CDR3 DNA reads as TGCAGCGTCTGGGGCCTACCCTATTCCCCAGATACGCAGTATTTT.

This rearrangement joins TRBV10-1 to TRBJ2-2; D is perhaps TRBD2 (5 bases). This CDR3 comprises 13 residues. V lost 3 bases and J 11 bases, leaving 13 bases between the germline ends. Per the germline V gene, CDR1 is WNHNN and CDR2 is SYGVQD (reference sequence). CDR3 amino acids: CASSDTESGELFF. The CDR3 DNA is TGCGCCAGCAGTGATACGGAAAGCGGAGAGCTGTTTTTT.

The chain couples TRBV5-1 to TRBJ1-4; perhaps TRBD1 as D (6 bases). From germline, CDR1 is SGHRS and CDR2 YFSETQ. Trimming took off 0 bases at V and 0 bases at J, with 9 bases between the two ends. This CDR3 region has 16 residues. The CDR3 is CASSLAGQSTNEKLFF. The DNA of the CDR3 is TGCGCCAGCAGCTTGGCCGGACAGTCAACTAATGAAAAACTGTTTTTT. The full variable domain, in which reference TRBV5-1 and TRBJ1-4 provide the parts outside the CDR3, is KAGVTQTPRYLIKTRGQQVTLSCSPISGHRSVSWYQQTPGQGLQFLFEYFSETQRNKGNFPGRFSGRQFSNSRSEMNVSTLELGDSALYLCASSLAGQSTNEKLFFGSGTQLSVL.

This chain connects TRBV11-1 to TRBJ2-5; a possible D gene is TRBD2 (7 bases). In germline, CDR1 is SGHAT, CDR2 FQDESV (reference sequence). The V end was cut by 5 bases, the J end by 5 bases, with 18 bases between. The CDR3 is 15 residues long. The CDR3 reads CASSPGASGVETQYF. The DNA of the CDR3 is TGTGCCAGCAGCCCGGGGGCTAGCGGAGTGGAGACCCAGTACTTC. The full variable domain, in which reference TRBV11-1 and TRBJ2-5 provide the parts outside the CDR3, is EAEVAQSPRYKITEKSQAVAFWCDPISGHATLYWYRQILGQGPELLVQFQDESVVDDSQLPKDRFSAERLKGVDSTLKIQPAELGDSAMYLCASSPGASGVETQYFGPGTRLLVL.

The rearrangement joins TRBV6-1 to TRBJ1-2; perhaps TRBD1 as D (5 bases). Germline assignment: CDR1 MNHNS and CDR2 SASEGT. V was trimmed by 7 bases and J by 1 base, leaving 16 bases between them. CDR3 size: 15 residues. The CDR3 loop reads CASIRDRAFNYGYTF. In DNA, the CDR3 is TGTGCCAGCATTCGCGACAGAGCCTTTAACTATGGCTACACCTTC.

The chain uses TRBV7-3 and TRBJ2-1; weak D call: TRBD1 (5 bases). The V end was cut by 5 bases, the J end by 8 bases, with 13 bases between. Germline values: CDR1 SGHTA, CDR2 FQGTGA. The CDR3 consists of 13 residues. CDR3: CASSPPQGDEQFF. CDR3 sequence (DNA): TGTGCCAGCAGCCCTCCTCAGGGCGATGAGCAGTTCTTC.

This clone was picked up a small number of times. This rearrangement joins TRBV19 to TRBJ1-1; D is possibly TRBD1 (6 bases). The germline gives CDR1 LNHDA, CDR2 SQIVND (reference sequence). CDR3 size: 14 residues. Trimming shortened V by 5 bases and J by 6 bases, and 16 bases separated the two germline ends. For the CDR3, the DNA is TGTGCCAGTAGTGGACTTACCGGGACATCTGAAGCTTTCTTT. Its protein product is CASSGLTGTSEAFF. Variable domain in full (rest from reference TRBV19 and TRBJ1-1): DGGITQSPKYLFRKEGQNVTLSCEQNLNHDAMYWYRQDPGQGLRLIYYSQIVNDFQKGDIAEGYSVSREKKESFPLTVTSAQKNPTAFYLCASSGLTGTSEAFFGQGTRLTVV.

The chain uses TRBV2 and TRBJ1-1; D perhaps matches TRBD1 (5 bases). V was shortened by 10 bases and J by 1 base, with 7 bases between the two germline ends. The CDR3 covers 11 residues. Per the germline V gene, CDR1 is SNHLY and CDR2 is FYNNEI. DNA for the CDR3: TGTGCCAAGGGGCAGAACACTGAAGCTTTCTTT. This encodes CAKGQNTEAFF.

The chain is built from TRBV5-4 and TRBJ1-2, with D unresolved. The V and J ends lost 3 bases and 3 bases respectively, with 12 bases between them. The germline CDR1 and CDR2 sequences are SGHNT and YYREEE (reference sequence). The CDR3 covers 14 residues. The CDR3 coding sequence is TGTGCCAGCAGCTCCGAAAGGGCACACTATGGCTACACCTTC. Translation: CASSSERAHYGYTF.

This sequence joins TRBV2 and TRBJ2-1, with TRBD1 as a possible D gene (6 bases). The CDR3 contains 17 residues. The V end lost 4 bases, the J end lost 3 bases, and 19 bases lay between the germline ends. CDR1 and CDR2 (germline): SNHLY, FYNNEI. The CDR3 reads CASSVNPDREYYNEQFF. The CDR3 bases are TGTGCCAGCAGTGTTAACCCGGACAGAGAATACTACAATGAGCAGTTCTTC.

The J gene is TRBJ2-7, the V gene TRBV28, with a weak D call TRBD1 (6 bases). The length of the CDR3 is 13 residues. V dropped 11 bases and J dropped 4 bases, with 18 bases sitting between them. CDR1 is MDHEN and CDR2 is SYDVKM in the germline V gene. This CDR3 reads CASQGSLRYEQYF. The DNA for the CDR3 is TGTGCCTCCCAGGGGAGCCTTAGGTACGAGCAGTACTTC.

The J gene is TRBJ2-1, the V gene TRBV9; D remains ambiguous. V was trimmed by 4 bases and J by 7 bases, leaving 18 bases between them. CDR1 and CDR2 from the germline V gene are SGDLS and YYNGEE. The CDR3 runs 15 residues. CDR3 sequence reads: CASSPTSFSLNEQFF. The CDR3 DNA reads TGTGCCAGCAGCCCCACGTCGTTTAGTCTGAATGAGCAGTTCTTC.

This chain connects TRBV19 to TRBJ2-3, with 9 nucleotides matching TRBD2. CDR1 is LNHDA, CDR2 SQIVND, per germline (reference sequence). This CDR3 is built from 15 residues. J lost 2 bases, V lost 1 base, and 1 base had no gene match. CDR3 DNA: TGTGCCAGTAGTATAGCTAGCGGGACCACAGATACGCAGTATTTT. This sequence encodes CASSIASGTTDTQYF.

V and J are TRBV18 and TRBJ1-1; D might be TRBD1 (5 bases). CDR3 length: 14 residues. Trimming removed 3 bases at V and 0 bases at J, with 8 bases between. The germline gives CDR1 KGHSH, CDR2 LQKENI. The CDR3 coding sequence is TGTGCCAGCTCACCGGGACGACTGAACACTGAAGCTTTCTTT. Protein: CASSPGRLNTEAFF.

The V gene is TRBV7-9, the J gene TRBJ2-1; no firm D call. V was shortened by 4 bases and J by 7 bases, with 8 bases between the two germline ends. The CDR3 runs to 12 residues. Germline V lookup: CDR1 SEHNR, CDR2 FQNEAQ (reference sequence). CDR3: CASSYPGNEQFF. The CDR3 DNA reads TGTGCCAGCAGCTACCCCGGGAATGAGCAGTTCTTC.

The chain joins TRBV19 to TRBJ1-2; 7 bases line up with TRBD1. The CDR3 is made up of 13 amino acids. Germline loops: CDR1 LNHDA, CDR2 SQIVND (reference sequence). V shed 4 bases and J 4 bases; nucleotides not matched to a gene: 3. CDR3 sequence (DNA): TGTGCCAGTAGTAAGGGACAGCTCTATGGCTACACCTTC. It translates to CASSKGQLYGYTF.

This chain uses TRBV19 with TRBJ1-1, with D unclear. The CDR3 spans 16 residues. Looked up from germline, CDR1 is LNHDA and CDR2 is SQIVND (reference sequence). V was trimmed by 0 bases and J by 0 bases, leaving 11 bases between them. The DNA of the CDR3 is TGTGCCAGTAGTATAGAAAGCGGGTTCATGAACACTGAAGCTTTCTTT. It encodes CASSIESGFMNTEAFF. Using reference TRBV19 and TRBJ1-1 for the parts outside the CDR3, the full variable domain is DGGITQSPKYLFRKEGQNVTLSCEQNLNHDAMYWYRQDPGQGLRLIYYSQIVNDFQKGDIAEGYSVSREKKESFPLTVTSAQKNPTAFYLCASSIESGFMNTEAFFGQGTRLTVV.

The chain is built from TRBV27 and TRBJ2-1, with 7 bases fitting TRBD2. Trimming took 2 bases from V and 4 from J; bases not matched to a gene: 5. Germline V lookup: CDR1 MNHEY, CDR2 SMNVEV (reference sequence). The CDR3 totals 15 residues. CDR3 DNA: TGTGCCAGCAGTTTAGGGCTAGCGGATTACAATGAGCAGTTCTTC. Translating gives CASSLGLADYNEQFF.

This clone has a handful of counts. The CDR3 nucleotides are TGTGCCAGCAGTGAAGAAGATAGCGGCTACAATGAGCAGTTCTTC. It specifies CASSEEDSGYNEQFF. The genes are TRBV6-1 and TRBJ2-1; D is perhaps TRBD2 (6 bases). Germline loops: CDR1 MNHNS, CDR2 SASEGT. Trimming cost V 1 base and J 3 bases, with 10 bases left between them. The CDR3 runs 15 residues.

This clone was counted a single time. The chain is built from TRBV7-3 and TRBJ2-1; TRBD2 agrees at 10 bases. The CDR3 extends over 14 amino acids. Germline assignment: CDR1 SGHTA and CDR2 FQGTGA. The V segment lost 5 bases and the J segment 6 bases; nucleotides outside the gene matches: 4. CDR3 protein: CASSPGTSVNEQFF. The DNA for the CDR3 is TGTGCCAGCAGCCCCGGGACTAGCGTCAATGAGCAGTTCTTC.

The V and J genes are TRBV5-1 and TRBJ2-2; 10 bases map to TRBD2. The CDR3 is 17 residues long. The germline CDR1 and CDR2 sequences are SGHRS and YFSETQ. J gave up 5 bases and V 1 base, and 8 bases lay outside the gene matches. The DNA of the CDR3 is TGCGCCAGCAGCTTGATGCTAGCGGGAGTAAGGACCGGGGAGCTGTTTTTT. It yields the protein CASSLMLAGVRTGELFF.

The chain carries TRBV4-1 and TRBJ2-5; D possibly corresponds to TRBD2 (6 bases). The V and J ends lost 0 bases and 5 bases respectively, with 10 bases between them. The germline CDR1 and CDR2 sequences are MGHRA and YSYEKL. The CDR3 is 14 residues long. CDR3 nucleotide sequence: TGCGCCAGCAGCCAAGACGGGAGTGAGGAGACCCAGTACTTC. Amino acid sequence: CASSQDGSEETQYF.

The rearrangement joins TRBV6-4 to TRBJ2-6; D uncertain. V was clipped by 4 bases and J by 0 bases, with 7 bases between them. CDR1 is MRHNA, CDR2 SNTAGT, per germline. The CDR3 is 15 residues long. CDR3 sequence: CASSATFSGANVLTF. The CDR3 DNA sequence: TGTGCCAGCAGTGCCACCTTCTCTGGGGCCAACGTCCTGACTTTC.